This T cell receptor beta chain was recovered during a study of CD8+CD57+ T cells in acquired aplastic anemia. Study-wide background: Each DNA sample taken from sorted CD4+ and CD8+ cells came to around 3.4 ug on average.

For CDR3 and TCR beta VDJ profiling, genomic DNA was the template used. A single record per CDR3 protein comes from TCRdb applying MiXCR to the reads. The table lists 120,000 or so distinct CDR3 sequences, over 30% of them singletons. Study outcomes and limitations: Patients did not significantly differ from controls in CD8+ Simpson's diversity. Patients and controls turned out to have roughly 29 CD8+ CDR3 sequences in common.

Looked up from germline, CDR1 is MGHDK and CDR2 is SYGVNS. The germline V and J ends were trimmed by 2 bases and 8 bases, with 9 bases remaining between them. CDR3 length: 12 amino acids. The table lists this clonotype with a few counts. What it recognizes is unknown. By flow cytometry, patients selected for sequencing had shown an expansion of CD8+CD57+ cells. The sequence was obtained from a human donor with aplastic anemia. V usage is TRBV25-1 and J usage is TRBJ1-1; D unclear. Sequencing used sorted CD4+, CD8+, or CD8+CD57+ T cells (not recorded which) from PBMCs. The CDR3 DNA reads TGTGCCAGCAGTGAAGGCCTAGCCGAAGCTTTCTTT. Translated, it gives CASSEGLAEAFF.